The source of this TCR beta chain is a study of spatial heterogeneity in lung cancer. Background on the study: Raw-read counts averaged over ten per unique TCR and UMI combination.

Each TCR cDNA molecule bore a unique molecular identifier. TCRdb used MiXCR to reprocess the 5' RACE reads, holding one entry per CDR3 protein. The table shows roughly 21,000 distinct CDR3 sequences, with 3.3% occurring only once. Time point: sample taken at primary tumor resection. The sample holds many counts of this clonotype. V dropped 5 bases and J dropped 1; count of bases not matched to a gene: 4. Germline-derived CDR1 and CDR2 are DFQATT and SNEGSKA (reference sequence). The CDR3 totals 14 residues. The clonotype comes from a female donor with early-stage non-small cell lung cancer. The chain links TRBV20-1 to TRBJ2-3, with 9 bases that match TRBD2. Material: PBMCs, obtained at surgery. For the CDR3, the DNA is TGCAGTGCTGCTGCGGGAGGGGGCACAGATACGCAGTATTTT. Protein product: CSAAAGGGTDTQYF.